This entry is about one TCR beta chain. The record originates from a study of T cell clusters in autoimmune cytopenias. Roughly 38,000 genome equivalents of blood DNA were amplified for TRB. TRB was amplified by touch-down multiplex PCR, primer pools A and B combined. With the multiplex PCR reads reprocessed, TCRdb shows one record per CDR3 protein and no DNA. Recorded for this sample: about 2,500 distinct CDR3 sequences. The sample was peripheral blood. The TCR originated in a human donor with an autoimmune cytopenia or autoimmune hepatitis (not recorded which).

This chain's CDR3 is CASSFGTGGVDGYTF. This chain connects TRBV5-4 to TRBJ1-2; absent DNA, TCRdb's TRBD1 call cannot be checked. From germline, CDR1 is SGHNT and CDR2 YYREEE (reference sequence). CDR3 length: 15 amino acids.